Listed here are 30 T cell receptor beta chains from one sample, sequenced in a study of blood T cell repertoires in COVID-19. Only in-frame clones appear in the TCRdb table, and some are missing; sequencing was by immunoSEQ multiplex PCR. The table includes about 270,000 clones, roughly 90% detected once. The sequenced sample consisted of PBMCs or T cells enriched from blood (not recorded which). These receptors originate from a woman in her thirties or forties with acute COVID-19.

The V call is TRBV5-4, the J call TRBJ2-7; the D is unclear. Trimming took off 1 base at V and 2 bases at J, with 10 bases between the two ends. This CDR3 comprises 14 residues. CDR1 and CDR2 from the germline V gene are SGHNT and YYREEE (reference sequence). The CDR3 DNA sequence: TGTGCCAGCAGCTTGACTGTAGACACCTACGAGCAGTACTTC. This translates into CASSLTVDTYEQYF.

The gene calls are TRBV2 and TRBJ2-7, with D possibly TRBD1 on 6 matching bases. The CDR3 consists of 14 residues. CDR1 SNHLY and CDR2 FYNNEI come from the germline V gene. Trimming removed 4 bases at V and 4 bases at J, with 14 bases between. In DNA form, the CDR3 reads TGTGCCAGCAGTGGACAGTTGGGGGCGTACGAGCAGTACTTC. Its translation is CASSGQLGAYEQYF.

This chain links TRBV19 with TRBJ1-1; D is perhaps TRBD1 (5 bases). The CDR3 has 16 residues. CDR1 is LNHDA and CDR2 is SQIVND in the germline V gene (reference sequence). The ends were cut back, 7 bases at V and 3 bases at J, with 21 bases in the middle. The CDR3 is CASTPGVLGADTEAFF. CDR3 bases: TGTGCCAGTACCCCGGGGGTGCTGGGAGCGGACACTGAAGCTTTCTTT.

The chain carries TRBV5-8 and TRBJ1-1, with D unclear. Germline V gene sequence: CDR1 SGHTS, CDR2 YDEGEE. CDR3 length: 16 residues. V was trimmed by 0 bases and J by 1 base, leaving 13 bases between them. In DNA, the CDR3 is TGTGCCAGCAGCTTGGCTCTGTGGCGGGGGAACACTGAAGCTTTCTTT. This gives the protein CASSLALWRGNTEAFF.

The genes are TRBV9 and TRBJ1-4; 8 bases are shared with TRBD1. Germline CDR1 reads SGDLS; CDR2 reads YYNGEE. The CDR3 runs to 15 residues. V was clipped by 1 base and J by 3 bases; unmatched bases: 2. The CDR3 reads CASSVLQGANEKLFF. CDR3 coding DNA: TGTGCCAGCAGCGTATTACAGGGGGCTAATGAAAAACTGTTTTTT.

The chain has TRBV10-3 and TRBJ2-3; 10 positions match TRBD2. The germline V gene encodes CDR1 ENHRY and CDR2 SYGVKD. V lost 6 bases to trimming and J lost 1 base; unmatched junction nucleotides: 4. This CDR3 comprises 15 residues. This chain's CDR3 is CAIRYGTSGTDTQYF. In nucleotides, the CDR3 is TGTGCCATCAGATACGGGACTAGCGGCACAGATACGCAGTATTTT.

The chain couples TRBV5-6 to TRBJ2-7; the match to TRBD2 covers 12 bases. Trimming took 2 bases from V and 5 from J; bases not matched to a gene: 5. This CDR3 region has 15 residues. Germline loops: CDR1 SGHDT, CDR2 YYEEEE. CDR3: CASSFRTSGTDEQYF. CDR3 DNA: TGTGCCAGCAGCTTCAGGACTAGCGGGACAGACGAGCAGTACTTC.

The V and J genes are TRBV18 and TRBJ2-2, with 7 bases identical to TRBD1. Unmatched junction bases numbered 4, after V lost 3 bases and J lost 6 bases. This CDR3 has 14 residues. Germline lookup yields CDR1 KGHSH and CDR2 LQKENI. DNA of the CDR3: TGTGCCAGCTCACCGGGACAGCCCTCCGGGGAGCTGTTTTTT. It yields the protein CASSPGQPSGELFF.

This chain uses TRBV7-2 with TRBJ2-7, with TRBD2 matching over 8 bases. J gave up 0 bases and V 3 bases, and 4 bases lay outside the gene matches. Germline CDR1 and CDR2: SGHTA and FQGNSA. There are 15 residues in the CDR3. Here the CDR3 reads CASSLTSASSYEQYF. Written as DNA, the CDR3 is TGTGCCAGCAGCTTGACTAGCGCAAGCTCCTACGAGCAGTACTTC.

The V call is TRBV29-1, the J call TRBJ2-1, with 15 bases that match TRBD2. This CDR3 spans 17 amino acids. The germline CDR1 and CDR2 sequences are SQVTM and ANQGSEA. V lost 8 bases to trimming and J lost 0 bases; unmatched junction nucleotides: 8. CDR3 sequence: CSSSGTSGGSSYNEQFF. The DNA for the CDR3 is TGCAGCTCCTCCGGGACTAGCGGGGGGAGCTCCTACAATGAGCAGTTCTTC.

The rearrangement joins TRBV7-2 to TRBJ2-3, with D possibly being TRBD2 (6 bases). The CDR3 consists of 16 residues. Trimming took 5 bases from V and 3 from J, leaving 18 bases between them. Germline V lookup: CDR1 SGHTA, CDR2 FQGNSA. In DNA form, the CDR3 reads TGTGCCAGCAGCGGCCAGACGGGGGTTGGTACAGATACGCAGTATTTT. This translates into CASSGQTGVGTDTQYF.

The V gene is TRBV6-6, the J gene TRBJ2-2, with 10 positions matching TRBD2. Germline CDR1 MNHNY, CDR2 SVGAGI (reference sequence). CDR3 length: 16 amino acids. V shed 2 bases and J 6 bases; nucleotides not matched to a gene: 6. In nucleotides, the CDR3 is TGTGCCAGCAGTTACGGGGCTAGCGGGAGTTCCGGGGAGCTGTTTTTT. Amino acid sequence: CASSYGASGSSGELFF.

V usage is TRBV28 and J usage is TRBJ1-3; the match to TRBD1 covers 9 bases. Trimming removed 5 bases from V and 4 bases from J; junction bases left unmatched: 6. Germline CDR1 MDHEN, CDR2 SYDVKM. This CDR3 is built from 15 residues. This CDR3 is CASSPDRGTGNTIYF. The CDR3 DNA sequence: TGTGCCAGCAGTCCTGACAGGGGGACGGGAAACACCATATATTTT.

The chain couples TRBV7-8 to TRBJ1-1; D not certain. V lost 2 bases, J lost 2 bases, and 12 bases lay in between. Germline V gene data show CDR1 as SGHVS and CDR2 as FQNEAQ. This CDR3 region has 15 residues. The CDR3 sequence is CASSLFPEGNTEAFF. DNA of the CDR3: TGTGCCAGCAGCTTATTCCCTGAGGGTAACACTGAAGCTTTCTTT.

For the CDR3, the DNA is TGTGCCAGCAGCCCCCCGGGGGGACAGGGGGCGGCTGGGGCCAACGTCCTGACTTTC. It encodes CASSPPGGQGAAGANVLTF. The genes are TRBV7-9 and TRBJ2-6; 12 nucleotides line up with TRBD1. V lost 5 bases, J lost 2 bases, and 10 bases stayed unmatched. Per germline, CDR1 SEHNR and CDR2 FQNEAQ (reference sequence). This CDR3 is 19 amino acids long. Based on the CDR3 plus reference TRBV7-9 and TRBJ2-6, the full variable domain is DTGVSQNPRHKITKRGQNVTFRCDPISEHNRLYWYRQTLGQGPEFLTYFQNEAQLEKSRLLSDRFSAERPKGSFSTLEIQRTEQGDSAMYLCASSPPGGQGAAGANVLTFGAGSRLTVL.

This clone was seen only once. The V call is TRBV19, the J call TRBJ1-5; 9 nucleotides align to TRBD1. Per the germline V gene, CDR1 is LNHDA and CDR2 is SQIVND (reference sequence). J lost 6 bases, V lost 4 bases, and 10 bases had no gene match. This CDR3 region has 16 residues. This CDR3 is CASSKPQGARSQPQHF. CDR3 nucleotides: TGTGCCAGTAGTAAACCACAGGGGGCAAGGAGTCAGCCCCAGCATTTT.

This clone has just a few counts. The CDR3 sequence is CASSTSGRNTEAFF. The CDR3 region has the DNA TGTGCCAGTAGTACATCCGGGAGGAACACTGAAGCTTTCTTT. The chain carries TRBV19 and TRBJ1-1; no reliable D call. The CDR3 runs 14 residues. From germline, CDR1 is LNHDA and CDR2 SQIVND (reference sequence). V was pared by 4 bases and J by 1 base, with 10 bases between.

The chain's CDR3 is CASRRVGEETQYF. CDR3 nucleotides: TGTGCCAGCAGAAGAGTCGGGGAAGAGACCCAGTACTTC. The chain recombines TRBV6-5 with TRBJ2-5, with D possibly TRBD2 on 5 matching bases. The CDR3 is made up of 13 amino acids. V was shortened by 6 bases and J by 3 bases, with 11 bases between the two germline ends. Per germline, CDR1 MNHEY and CDR2 SVGAGI.

This chain connects TRBV19 to TRBJ2-1, with D perhaps TRBD2 (6 bases). Germline V gene sequence: CDR1 LNHDA, CDR2 SQIVND (reference sequence). CDR3 length: 15 residues. Between the trimmed V and J ends, which lost 3 bases and 0 bases, there was a span of 9 bases. The CDR3 sequence: CASSISTSSYNEQFF. CDR3 nucleotides: TGTGCCAGTAGTATTTCGACTAGCTCCTACAATGAGCAGTTCTTC.

The chain joins TRBV9 to TRBJ1-1; D remains unclear. This CDR3 is built from 15 residues. V lost 4 bases and J lost 3, with 16 bases in between. Germline CDR1 and CDR2: SGDLS and YYNGEE. CDR3 in amino acids: CASSPRSEVYTEAFF. CDR3 nucleotide sequence: TGTGCCAGCAGCCCAAGGTCGGAGGTTTACACTGAAGCTTTCTTT.

This CDR3 reads CASSLFEGANTEAFF. CDR3 bases: TGTGCCAGCAGTTTATTCGAGGGGGCGAACACTGAAGCTTTCTTT. The rearrangement uses TRBV27 and TRBJ1-1; 7 nucleotides align to TRBD1. The V segment lost 1 base and the J segment 1 base; nucleotides outside the gene matches: 3. CDR1 and CDR2 from the germline V gene are MNHEY and SMNVEV (reference sequence). This CDR3 is built from 15 residues.

In DNA, the CDR3 is TGTGCCAGCAGTTACGGTGGTGCGGGCAATCAGCCCCAGCATTTT. Translating it yields CASSYGGAGNQPQHF. V usage is TRBV6-2 or TRBV6-3 and J usage is TRBJ1-5; D remains ambiguous. Looked up from germline, CDR1 is MNHEY and CDR2 is SVGEGT. The CDR3 is 15 amino acids. Between the trimmed V and J ends, which lost 2 bases and 2 bases, there was a span of 10 bases.

The chain couples TRBV5-1 to TRBJ1-4; D gene unclear. The V end lost 5 bases, the J end lost 0 bases, and 14 bases lay between the germline ends. The CDR3 totals 16 residues. Germline CDR1 and CDR2: SGHRS and YFSETQ. This chain's CDR3 is CASSYGGRATNEKLFF. In DNA, the CDR3 is TGCGCCAGCAGTTATGGTGGGCGGGCAACTAATGAAAAACTGTTTTTT.

The DNA of the CDR3 is TGTGCCAGCAGCTCTAGCGGTTACGAGCAGTACTTC. It is translated as CASSSSGYEQYF. V gene TRBV2 combines with J gene TRBJ2-7; 7 nucleotides line up with TRBD2. Germline CDR1 reads SNHLY; CDR2 reads FYNNEI. This CDR3 spans 12 amino acids. V was clipped by 6 bases and J by 4 bases; unmatched bases: 3.

The chain is built from TRBV5-5 and TRBJ1-4; 7 nucleotides align to TRBD1. Germline-derived CDR1 and CDR2 are SGHKS and YYEKEE (reference sequence). The CDR3 has 14 amino acids. V trimming: 7 bases; J trimming: 1 base; junction bases outside the gene matches: 4. In DNA, the CDR3 is TGTGCCAGCCACAGGGGTTTAACTAATGAAAAACTGTTTTTT. It is translated as CASHRGLTNEKLFF.

The chain is built from TRBV29-1 and TRBJ2-3; D ambiguous. The ends were cut back, 3 bases at V and 2 bases at J, with 6 bases in the middle. There are 12 residues in the CDR3. Germline V gene lookup returns CDR1 SQVTM and CDR2 ANQGSEA. CDR3 sequence (DNA): TGCAGCGTTGATCCCTTCACAGATACGCAGTATTTT. Amino acids: CSVDPFTDTQYF.

CDR3: CASSSGQGAYETQYF. CDR3 nucleotides: TGCGCCAGCAGCTCAGGACAGGGGGCGTATGAGACCCAGTACTTC. The rearrangement uses TRBV5-1 and TRBJ2-5; 11 bases map to TRBD1. The V gene end was trimmed by 3 bases and the J gene end by 5 bases; junction bases not matched to a gene: 6. Germline lookup yields CDR1 SGHRS and CDR2 YFSETQ. There are 15 residues in the CDR3.

Concerning this clone: Within the sample, other DNA sequences also encode this same CDR3. This chain joins TRBV2 and TRBJ1-5; 9 positions match TRBD1. The trim removed 4 bases at V and 4 bases at J, leaving 2 bases unmatched. Germline-derived CDR1 and CDR2 are SNHLY and FYNNEI. The CDR3 is 14 amino acids. The CDR3 DNA is TGTGCCAGCAGTGGTGACAGGGGGAATCAGCCCCAGCATTTT. Amino acids: CASSGDRGNQPQHF.

The CDR3 DNA reads as TGTGCCAGCAGTTACCGGGGAGAGCCTAGCACAGATACGCAGTATTTT. Translation: CASSYRGEPSTDTQYF. This chain connects TRBV6-2 or TRBV6-3 to TRBJ2-3, with D possibly TRBD2 on 5 matching bases. Germline CDR1 and CDR2: MNHEY and SVGEGT. The V end was cut by 2 bases, the J end by 0 bases, with 12 bases between. The CDR3 length is 16 residues.

The rearrangement links TRBV28 to TRBJ2-1; D possibly corresponds to TRBD1 (6 bases). The ends were cut back, 1 base at V and 8 bases at J, with 9 bases in the middle. The CDR3 has 13 residues. CDR1 is MDHEN, CDR2 SYDVKM, per germline. The CDR3 protein is CASSLFQGHEQFF. The DNA of the CDR3 is TGTGCCAGCAGTTTATTTCAGGGGCATGAGCAGTTCTTC. The variable domain in full, completed from reference TRBV28 and TRBJ2-1, reads DVKVTQSSRYLVKRTGEKVFLECVQDMDHENMFWYRQDPGLGLRLIYFSYDVKMKEKGDIPEGYSVSREKKERFSLILESASTNQTSMYLCASSLFQGHEQFFGPGTRLTVL.